There are many counts of the clone carrying this TCR beta chain. The data stem from a study of identical twins. The authors used template switching to add a universal primer site and gave cDNA unique molecular identifiers. TCRdb used MiXCR to reprocess the 5' RACE reads, holding one entry per CDR3 protein. The sample consists of 1.5 million or so distinct CDR3 sequences, under 35% of them appearing once. V was cut by 4 bases and J by 7 bases, with 20 bases left in between. The CDR3 is 16 amino acids. Germline V gene data show CDR1 as LGHNA and CDR2 as YNFKEQ. The TCR was taken from a newborn girl in good health. The sample taken for sequencing was cord blood. This chain uses TRBV4-2 with TRBJ2-1; D remains ambiguous. The CDR3 sequence: CASSPEATSGSNEQFF. CDR3 bases: TGTGCCAGCAGCCCGGAAGCGACGAGTGGGTCGAATGAGCAGTTCTTC.